These 8 T cell receptor beta chains were sequenced from one sample in a study of blood T cell repertoires in COVID-19. Measured with immunoSEQ multiplex PCR; TCRdb has only the in-frame clones, and not every one. The sample records roughly 200,000 clones, under 90% being singletons. What was sequenced was peripheral blood. The receptors stem from a woman aged 80 or older with COVID-19, enrolled during active disease.

This clone is a singleton in its sample. The CDR3 region is CASSQQGANNQPQHF. As DNA, the CDR3 is TGTGCCAGCAGTCAACAGGGGGCAAACAATCAGCCCCAGCATTTT. V gene TRBV6-5 combines with J gene TRBJ1-5, with 9 nucleotides matching TRBD1. The CDR3 runs 15 residues. Germline V gene lookup returns CDR1 MNHEY and CDR2 SVGAGI. V trimming: 5 bases; J trimming: 3 bases; junction bases outside the gene matches: 5.

This chain joins TRBV3-1 (or the pseudogene TRBV3-2) and TRBJ1-5, with D possibly TRBD1 on 6 matching bases. The germline V gene encodes CDR1 LGHDT and CDR2 YNNKEL (reference sequence). The V gene lost 0 bases and the J gene lost 4 bases, with 10 bases spanning the gap. CDR3 size: 15 residues. The chain's CDR3 is CASSQDRGFNQPQHF. In DNA form, the CDR3 reads TGTGCCAGCAGCCAAGACAGGGGATTTAATCAGCCCCAGCATTTT.

The chain joins TRBV4-1 to TRBJ1-3; maybe TRBD1 (6 bases). Germline V CDR1 and CDR2: MGHRA, YSYEKL. CDR3 length: 14 amino acids. The V end was cut by 4 bases, the J end by 2 bases, with 9 bases between. The CDR3 bases are TGCGCCAGCAGCCCAGGGGTAACTGGAAACACCATATATTTT. This gives the protein CASSPGVTGNTIYF.

The chain employs TRBV7-2 and TRBJ1-6; 7 bases map to TRBD1. The CDR3 is 14 amino acids. V shed 2 bases and J 7 bases; nucleotides not matched to a gene: 2. The germline V gene encodes CDR1 SGHTA and CDR2 FQGNSA. CDR3 region: CASSLWDSNSPLHF. The DNA of the CDR3 is TGTGCCAGCAGCTTATGGGACAGCAATTCACCCCTCCACTTT.

This chain joins TRBV6-4 and TRBJ1-4; D gene uncertain. With 6 bases removed from V and 8 bases from J, the gap between germline ends came to 19 bases. In germline, CDR1 is MRHNA, CDR2 SNTAGT. The CDR3 covers 15 residues. The CDR3 nucleotides read TGTGCCAGCAGGGCCCTTACGTTCGCCGGGGAAAAACTGTTTTTT. Its protein product is CASRALTFAGEKLFF.

The count of this clone is one. The chain joins TRBV6-1 to TRBJ1-6; D might be TRBD1 (6 bases). Germline values: CDR1 MNHNS, CDR2 SASEGT. V lost 4 bases to trimming and J lost 5 bases, with 18 bases between them. This CDR3 has 17 amino acids. The CDR3 nucleotides are TGTGCCAGCAGTGGCAGGACAGCCTCCCAGGATAATTCACCCCTCCACTTT. Translating it yields CASSGRTASQDNSPLHF.

This rearrangement joins TRBV27 to TRBJ2-7; 8 bases are shared with TRBD1. Germline CDR1 reads MNHEY; CDR2 reads SMNVEV (reference sequence). J gave up 4 bases and V 6 bases, and 5 bases lay outside the gene matches. The CDR3 spans 13 residues. In DNA, the CDR3 is TGTGCCAGCAGCCCGCGGACAGGGTACGAGCAGTACGTC. Translated, it gives CASSPRTGYEQYV.

This clone appeared a few times. The chain joins TRBV5-6 to TRBJ1-1, with D possibly matching TRBD1 (5 bases). The length of the CDR3 is 17 residues. Looked up from germline, CDR1 is SGHDT and CDR2 is YYEEEE. The V end lost 5 bases, the J end lost 2 bases, and 22 bases lay between the germline ends. The CDR3 loop reads CASRRYVSRDDNTEAFF. The CDR3 DNA reads TGTGCCAGCAGGAGGTACGTCTCCAGGGATGATAACACTGAAGCTTTCTTT.